These T cell receptor beta chains were read from a single sample in a study of shared clonotypes between healthy human individuals. The method was immunoSEQ multiplex PCR; TCRdb's version includes in-frame clones alone and lacks a portion of them. In the table there are 2 million to 2.5 million clones, approximately 95% of which are singletons. Sample: naive CD8+ T cells sorted from blood. The receptors derive from a man between 18 and 35 years old in good health. Both conserved end residues are part of each CDR3. A D gene is named only where the DNA matches it firmly. Expanded clones are given a class, and other clones once, few, many or no size at all.

D	V	J	size	DNA	CDR3
.	TRBV19	TRBJ2-7	.	TGTGCCAGTAGTGCAACTCTCGACGGCTACGAGCAGTACTTC	CASSATLDGYEQYF
.	TRBV7-9	TRBJ2-7	.	TGTGCCAGCAGCTCCTCCTGGACGGGGACCTACGAGCAGTACTTC	CASSSSWTGTYEQYF
TRBD2	TRBV5-4	TRBJ2-3	.	TGTGCCAGCAGCTGGTTCGGGGGGGCTACAGATACGCAGTATTTT	CASSWFGGATDTQYF
TRBD1	TRBV28	TRBJ2-4	.	TGTGCCACCACAGGGGCCAACAAAAACATTCAGTACTTC	CATTGANKNIQYF
TRBD1	TRBV11-3	TRBJ1-6	.	TGTGCCAGCAGCTCCCCGGACAGGCTCTATAATTCACCCCTCCACTTT	CASSSPDRLYNSPLHF
TRBD1	TRBV7-2	TRBJ1-4	.	TGTGCCAGCAGCCTGACAGGGGGCAGGGAAAAACTGTTTTTT	CASSLTGGREKLFF
.	TRBV19	TRBJ2-7	.	TGTGCCAGTAGTCGGGGAGACAGGTCCTACGAGCAGTACTTC	CASSRGDRSYEQYF
TRBD1	TRBV29-1	TRBJ2-2	.	TGCAGCCACAGGGGGAACACCGGGGAGCTGTTTTTT	CSHRGNTGELFF
.	TRBV30	TRBJ1-2	.	TGTGCCTGGAGTGTAACCCAATATGGCTACACCTTC	CAWSVTQYGYTF
.	TRBV13	TRBJ1-4	.	TGTGCCAGCAGCTTAGCGGGAGCCCTTAATGAAAAACTGTTTTTT	CASSLAGALNEKLFF
.	TRBV6-5	TRBJ2-5	once	TGTGCCAGCAGTTATGAGGCTCAAGAGACCCAGTACTTC	CASSYEAQETQYF
.	TRBV7-9	TRBJ1-2	once	TGTGCCAGCAGCTCCGGGATCAACTATGGCTACACCTTC	CASSSGINYGYTF
.	TRBV27	TRBJ2-6	.	TGTGCCAGCAGCGAGACAGTCGCTGGGGCCAACGTCCTGACTTTC	CASSETVAGANVLTF
TRBD1	TRBV5-1	TRBJ1-1	.	TGCGCCAGCAGCTCACAGACAGGGAAGAACACTGAAGCTTTCTTT	CASSSQTGKNTEAFF
.	TRBV4-1	TRBJ2-1	.	TGCGCCAGCAGCCAAGAAGGGACCTACGTAGATGAGCAGTTCTTC	CASSQEGTYVDEQFF
TRBD1	TRBV9	TRBJ2-7	.	TGTGCCAGCAGCGCCGGGACAGGGTTTTCCGAGCAGTACTTC	CASSAGTGFSEQYF
.	TRBV28	TRBJ2-2	.	TGTGCCAGCAGTGCCGGTTTAGCGAACACCGGGGAGCTGTTTTTT	CASSAGLANTGELFF
.	TRBV7-6	TRBJ1-1	.	TGTGCCAGCAGCTTAGGGGGGGCCCTTAACACTGAAGCTTTCTTT	CASSLGGALNTEAFF
TRBD1	TRBV19	TRBJ2-1	.	TGTGCCAGTAGTACCGACCCGACAGGGGGCAATGAGCAGTTCTTC	CASSTDPTGGNEQFF
.	TRBV7-6	TRBJ1-1	.	TGTGCCAGCAGCTTAAGGGAAGGTTGGGCCTTTAACACTGAAGCTTTCTTT	CASSLREGWAFNTEAFF
.	TRBV6-1	TRBJ1-6	once	TGTGCCAGCAGGGTGGGGGAGGGGACCAACTCACCCCTCCACTTT	CASRVGEGTNSPLHF
.	TRBV5-5	TRBJ2-7	once	TGTGCCAGCGTGTTTTCGGACAGCCCCCACGAGCAGTACTTC	CASVFSDSPHEQYF
.	TRBV7-3	TRBJ2-3	.	TGTGCCAGCAGCTTAACAGGAGGACACCAAGATACGCAGTATTTT	CASSLTGGHQDTQYF
.	TRBV4-1	TRBJ1-6	.	TGCGCCAGCAGCCAAGTACAGATTAATTCACCCCTCCACTTT	CASSQVQINSPLHF
.	TRBV6-5	TRBJ2-7	.	TGTGCCAGCCACTCCTACGAGCAGTACTTC	CASHSYEQYF
TRBD1	TRBV4-1	TRBJ1-5	.	TGCGCCAGCAGCCAAGAACCAGGGGGGCGTCAGCCCCAGCATTTT	CASSQEPGGRQPQHF
.	TRBV28	TRBJ1-4	few	TGTGCCAGCAGTTTGTCTCAGGCGGGGGCAGAAAAACTGTTTTTT	CASSLSQAGAEKLFF
TRBD2	TRBV2	TRBJ2-7	.	TGTGCCAGCAGTCCAAGACTAGCGGGTTACGAGCAGTACTTC	CASSPRLAGYEQYF